These T cell receptor beta chains were read from a single sample in a study of OX40 agonist ivuxolimab in advanced cancers. Only in-frame clones appear in the TCRdb table, and some are missing; sequencing was by immunoSEQ multiplex PCR. The data contain tens of thousands of clones, 90% to 95% of them singletons. The specimen comprised CD4+ or CD8+ T cells sorted from blood, sampled in a trial of the OX40 agonist ivuxolimab. All receptors come from an adult with an advanced solid tumor such as melanoma, head and neck, liver or kidney cancer. The CDR3 runs from the conserved cysteine through the conserved F or W. Clone sizes are given selectively: once, few, many, or a class where the clone is expanded.

CDR3 protein	clone size	V gene	J gene
CASSYTGTGNTQYF	.	TRBV5-1	TRBJ2-3
CASSETANTEAFF	medium-sized	TRBV10-1	TRBJ1-1
CAWSVFSGNTIYF	once	TRBV30	TRBJ1-3
CASSLVFGTGASYNEQFF	.	TRBV11-3	TRBJ2-1
CASSRIAGTDTQYF	.	TRBV14	TRBJ2-3
CASSYSNQQEQYF	.	TRBV6-8	TRBJ2-7
CASSSGTPSNTEAFF	.	TRBV5-4	TRBJ1-1
CATSREPTVLETQYF	.	TRBV15	TRBJ2-5
CASRGQGHQPQHF	few	TRBV6-5	TRBJ1-5
CASSEPDGGLTEAFF	.	TRBV5-1	TRBJ1-1
CASSVGWRGKGDTQYF	.	TRBV9	TRBJ2-3
CASSRWDSTYEQYF	.	TRBV19	TRBJ2-7
CASSIVGTTTGELFF	.	TRBV19	TRBJ2-2
CSVEVLDSGGPTDTQYF	.	TRBV29-1	TRBJ2-3
CSVRTGGPVFNEQFF	few	TRBV29-1	TRBJ2-1
CASSLIARNQETQYF	.	TRBV7-9	TRBJ2-5
CASSLVSDTQYF	.	TRBV19	TRBJ2-3
CAIRGQTTYNEQFF	.	TRBV10-3	TRBJ2-1
CASSLSTGVPSPLHF	.	TRBV5-8	TRBJ1-6
CASSSGGANEQFF	.	TRBV7-3	TRBJ2-1
CASKVQGNTEAFF	.	TRBV27	TRBJ1-1
CASSPGKGEKETQYF	.	TRBV5-5	TRBJ2-5
CASSQDDTYYEQYF	once	TRBV4-1	TRBJ2-7
CASSVVPSGSTDTQYF	.	TRBV9	TRBJ2-3
CASSRIGGGPQETQYF	.	TRBV7-2	TRBJ2-5
CASSQDRGEETQYF	.	TRBV4-2	TRBJ2-5
CSVEGANANTGELFF	.	TRBV29-1	TRBJ2-2
CASSAKLGLDGEKLFF	.	TRBV7-8	TRBJ1-4
CSVVVGNTGELFF	.	TRBV29-1	TRBJ2-2
CSVSDYSGNTIYF	.	TRBV29-1	TRBJ1-3
CASSLGDREKETQYF	.	TRBV11-2	TRBJ2-5
CASSSRASGGFGELFF	.	TRBV6-5	TRBJ2-2
CASSIAGQREIPYEQYF	.	TRBV19	TRBJ2-7
CASSLSGGASGYTF	.	TRBV13	TRBJ1-2
CASSDTRGDELQFLNTGELFF	.	TRBV27	TRBJ2-2
CASSQADSATNEKLFF	.	TRBV4-1	TRBJ1-4
CASSSRDRSHEQYF	.	TRBV11-1	TRBJ2-7
CASSLRGGDYYEQYF	.	TRBV27	TRBJ2-7
CASREGQGYEQYF	.	TRBV2	TRBJ2-7
CASSAYNEQFF	.	TRBV6-1	TRBJ2-1
CASSNGTSDGSYEQYF	.	TRBV27	TRBJ2-7
CASSLDPGSEETQYF	.	TRBV11-2	TRBJ2-5
CAISESTINQETQYF	.	TRBV10-3	TRBJ2-5
CASGLGQVEDYGYTF	.	TRBV12-5	TRBJ1-2
CASSGDRRYDGYTF	.	TRBV18	TRBJ1-2
CASSLSRDTQYF	.	TRBV7-2	TRBJ2-3
CASSQAQGSETQYF	.	TRBV4-1	TRBJ2-5
CASSEGAEAFF	.	TRBV6-5	TRBJ1-1
CAWSVFPRSPLHF	.	TRBV30	TRBJ1-6
CACSTRTNYGYTF	once	TRBV30	TRBJ1-2
CASSQDPLNEQFF	.	TRBV4-1	TRBJ2-1
CAAAGGSSYEQYF	.	TRBV2	TRBJ2-7
CASSFPRDRTNTEAFF	.	TRBV7-9	TRBJ1-1
CASSSGWGDRVTHNEQFF	once	TRBV5-1	TRBJ2-1
CASSEGFYADTQYF	.	TRBV2	TRBJ2-3
CASSLDDSGGSYNEQFF	.	TRBV5-1	TRBJ2-1
CASSLGPGAREQYF	.	TRBV7-9	TRBJ2-7